The entry below describes one TCR beta chain. Its antigen target is currently unknown. No much larger clonotype is one base removed from it; base qualities were not supplied. Using bias-controlled multiplex PCR with the immunoSEQ v3 hsTCRB kit, the TCR beta CDR3 regions were amplified from genomic DNA. The TCR libraries were sequenced on an Illumina NextSeq 500 to 1.5 million to 2.5 million read pairs for survey level or about 5-6.5 million read pairs for deep level. The published analysis was carried out like this. V, D and J genes were assigned, non-productive sequences were removed, and clonality was reported by immunoSEQ Analyzer software. Repertoires were compared using productive Simpson clonality and Morisita overlap index of productive TRB rearrangements between infused TIL and blood. For each clone in blood, the absolute clonotype count was estimated by multiplying the lymphocyte count by the CD3+ fraction and by the clone's productive frequency. TCRdb provides this immuneACCESS table in a form limited to in-frame rearrangements. Some clones are lacking; in checked studies, under half of them reflect an unresolved V gene, and why the rest are absent is not known. Clonal size and the V and J genes are those of that table, whereas D and trimming came from the DNA. The sample table holds approximately 16,000 clones, of which 86% were seen once. About 0.85% of the sample comes from the top ten.

The sample's time point label is to be understood as: pre-treatment sample, taken before nivolumab and TIL therapy. Adults with stage 4 NSCLC were enrolled in a dual-center phase I trial from late 2017 to early 2020. The samples were obtained from a phase I trial that was single-arm and open-label and tested tumor-infiltrating lymphocyte therapy combined with nivolumab in advanced non-small cell lung cancer. Blood mononuclear cells from EDTA tubes were isolated by Ficoll gradient, snap-frozen as pellets, and DNA was extracted with a Qiagen mini-prep kit. This sample was included in a study of TIL therapy for anti-PD-1-resistant metastatic lung cancer (dated by TCRdb to about 2021). About the full investigation: Tumors were harvested prior to any PD-1/PD-L1 blockade, after which nivolumab was administered to patients, and lymphodepletion, expanded TIL infusion and IL-2 were given to patients who progressed. Enrolled patients had a median age of about 53 years (range about 38-85) and a median tumor PD-L1 proportion score of approximately 6.2%. The cohort was composed predominantly of lung adenocarcinoma, with a handful of EGFR-mutant and two ALK-rearranged tumors included, and half of patients were identified as current or former smokers. A median non-synonymous tumor mutation burden of roughly 1.4 mutations per megabase was determined across the cohort by whole-exome sequencing. T cell receptor beta sequencing of tumor and peripheral blood was used to follow clonotypes across the tumor, the expanded TIL product and serial blood samples.

The trim is 5 bases for V and 15 bases for J, with a gap of 14 bases between the germline ends. The CDR3 starts with the cysteine, ends with the phenylalanine, and has 12 residues. Only CDR3 DNA is held: 36 bases, read in frame from base 1. Sequences MNHNY (CDR1) and SVGAGI (CDR2) are obtained from the germline V gene (reference sequence). General findings and caveats noted by the study authors: The cohort was highly selected, including more treatment-naive, never-smoker and oncogene-addicted patients than is typical, which limits generalizability. Clonotypes from the infused TIL partially replaced the baseline peripheral repertoire and then declined over months, and persistence showed no apparent association with response. The study protocol defined all tumor marker inferences as exploratory.

This sequence was found in a person aged 25 to 85 with non-small cell lung cancer. Recombination linked TRBV6-6 to TRBJ1-6; TRBD1 might be the D gene, on 6 matching bases. This material consisted of blood, taken at baseline. This receptor carries the CDR3 CASSTTGRNLHF. In nucleotides, the sequence is TGTGCCAGCAGTACTACAGGGCGTAACCTCCACTTT.